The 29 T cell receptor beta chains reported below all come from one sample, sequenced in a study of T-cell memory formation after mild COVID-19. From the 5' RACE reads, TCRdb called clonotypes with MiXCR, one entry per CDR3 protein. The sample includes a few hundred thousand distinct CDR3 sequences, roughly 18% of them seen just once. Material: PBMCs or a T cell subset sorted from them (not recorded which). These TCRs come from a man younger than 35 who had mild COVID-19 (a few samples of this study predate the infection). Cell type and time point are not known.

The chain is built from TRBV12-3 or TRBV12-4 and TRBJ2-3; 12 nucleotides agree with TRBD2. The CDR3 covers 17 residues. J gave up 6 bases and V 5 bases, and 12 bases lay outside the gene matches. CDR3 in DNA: TGTGCCAGCAGTCCACTCGGGACTAGCGGGTTGACGGATACGCAGTATTTT. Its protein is CASSPLGTSGLTDTQYF.

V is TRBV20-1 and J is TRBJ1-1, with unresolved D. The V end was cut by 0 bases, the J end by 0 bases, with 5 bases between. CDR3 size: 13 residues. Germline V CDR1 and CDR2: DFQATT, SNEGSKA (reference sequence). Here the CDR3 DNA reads TGCAGTGCTAGAGATCCCCTGAACACTGAAGCTTTCTTT. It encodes CSARDPLNTEAFF.

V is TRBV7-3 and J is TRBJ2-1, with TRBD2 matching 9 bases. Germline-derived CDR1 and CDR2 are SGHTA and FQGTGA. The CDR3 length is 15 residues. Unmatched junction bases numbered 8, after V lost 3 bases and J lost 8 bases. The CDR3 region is CASSFLAGPLDEQFF. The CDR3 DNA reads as TGTGCCAGCAGCTTTCTAGCGGGGCCCCTCGATGAGCAGTTCTTC.

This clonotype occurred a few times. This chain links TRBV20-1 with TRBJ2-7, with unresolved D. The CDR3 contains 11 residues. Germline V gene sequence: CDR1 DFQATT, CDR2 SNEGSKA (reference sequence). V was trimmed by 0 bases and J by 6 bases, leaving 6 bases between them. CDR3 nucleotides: TGCAGTGCTAGAGATGGGTCCGAGCAGTACTTC. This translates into CSARDGSEQYF.

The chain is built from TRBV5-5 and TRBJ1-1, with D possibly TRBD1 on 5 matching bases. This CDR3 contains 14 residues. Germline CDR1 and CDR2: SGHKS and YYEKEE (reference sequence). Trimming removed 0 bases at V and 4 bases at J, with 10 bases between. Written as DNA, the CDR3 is TGTGCCAGCAGCTTGGGGGGCGAGAGCACTGAAGCTTTCTTT. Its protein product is CASSLGGESTEAFF.

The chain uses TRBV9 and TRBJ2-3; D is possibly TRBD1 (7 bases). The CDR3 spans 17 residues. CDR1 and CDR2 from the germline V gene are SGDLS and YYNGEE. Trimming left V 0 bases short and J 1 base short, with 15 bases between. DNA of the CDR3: TGTGCCAGCAGCGTAGAAGGCAGGGGGGTCCGCACAGATACGCAGTATTTT. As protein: CASSVEGRGVRTDTQYF.

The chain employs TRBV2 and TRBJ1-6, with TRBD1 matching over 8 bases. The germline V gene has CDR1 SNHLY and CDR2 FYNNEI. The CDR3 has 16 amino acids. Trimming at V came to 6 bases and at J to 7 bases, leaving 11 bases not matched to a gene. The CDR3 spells CASSATRDRGNSPLHF. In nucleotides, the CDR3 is TGTGCCAGCAGCGCTACCCGTGACAGGGGCAATTCACCCCTCCACTTT.

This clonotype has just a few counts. The CDR3 loop reads CASTPRVLGEAFF. CDR3 nucleotide sequence: TGTGCCAGCACGCCTAGGGTCTTAGGTGAAGCTTTCTTT. The chain joins TRBV2 to TRBJ1-1; no firm D call. V was clipped by 7 bases and J by 7 bases, with 16 bases between them. The CDR3 runs to 13 residues. Germline assignment: CDR1 SNHLY and CDR2 FYNNEI.

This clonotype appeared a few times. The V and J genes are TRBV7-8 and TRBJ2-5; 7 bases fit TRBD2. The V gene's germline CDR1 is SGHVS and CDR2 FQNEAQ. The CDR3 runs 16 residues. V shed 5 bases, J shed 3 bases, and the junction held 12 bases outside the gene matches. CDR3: CASSPGLEYIEETQYF. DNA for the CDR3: TGTGCCAGCAGCCCCGGACTAGAATACATTGAAGAGACCCAGTACTTC.

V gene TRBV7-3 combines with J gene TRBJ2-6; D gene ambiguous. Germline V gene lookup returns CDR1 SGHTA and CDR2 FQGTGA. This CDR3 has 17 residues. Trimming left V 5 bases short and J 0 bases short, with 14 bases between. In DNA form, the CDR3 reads TGTGCCAGCAGCCAGAGACCCCCTCTCTCTGGGGCCAACGTCCTGACTTTC. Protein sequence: CASSQRPPLSGANVLTF.

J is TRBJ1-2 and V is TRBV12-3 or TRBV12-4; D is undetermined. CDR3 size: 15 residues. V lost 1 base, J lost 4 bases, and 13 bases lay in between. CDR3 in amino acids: CASSLGTHDIYGYTF. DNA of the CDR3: TGTGCCAGCAGTTTAGGTACACACGATATCTATGGCTACACCTTC.

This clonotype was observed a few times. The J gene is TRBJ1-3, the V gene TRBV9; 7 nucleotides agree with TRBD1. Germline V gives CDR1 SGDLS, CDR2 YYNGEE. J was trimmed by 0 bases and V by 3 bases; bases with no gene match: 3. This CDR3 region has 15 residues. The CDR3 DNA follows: TGTGCCAGCAGCGGCGGGGACAGCTCTGGAAACACCATATATTTT. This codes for CASSGGDSSGNTIYF. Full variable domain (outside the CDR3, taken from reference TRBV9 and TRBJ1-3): DSGVTQTPKHLITATGQRVTLRCSPRSGDLSVYWYQQSLDQGLQFLIQYYNGEERAKGNILERFSAQQFPDLHSELNLSSLELGDSALYFCASSGGDSSGNTIYFGEGSWLTVV.

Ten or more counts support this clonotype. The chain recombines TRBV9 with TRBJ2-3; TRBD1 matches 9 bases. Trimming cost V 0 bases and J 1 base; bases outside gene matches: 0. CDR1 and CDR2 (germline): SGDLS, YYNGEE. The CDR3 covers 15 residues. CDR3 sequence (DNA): TGTGCCAGCAGCGTAGGGACAGGGGGCACAGATACGCAGTATTTT. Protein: CASSVGTGGTDTQYF.

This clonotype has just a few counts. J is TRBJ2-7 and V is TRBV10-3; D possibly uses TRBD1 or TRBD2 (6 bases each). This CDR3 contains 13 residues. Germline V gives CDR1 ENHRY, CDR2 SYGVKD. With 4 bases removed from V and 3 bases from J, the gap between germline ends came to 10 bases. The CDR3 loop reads CAISGGAFYEQYV. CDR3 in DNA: TGTGCCATCAGTGGGGGGGCTTTCTACGAGCAGTACGTC.

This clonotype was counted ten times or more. In DNA, the CDR3 is TGTGCCAGCAGCCAAGTACGGACTACAGCAGATACGCAGTATTTT. Protein product: CASSQVRTTADTQYF. This chain connects TRBV14 to TRBJ2-3, with a possible D match to TRBD2 (6 bases). Germline CDR1 and CDR2: SGHDN and FVKESK. The CDR3 runs 15 residues. Trimming shortened V by 1 base and J by 4 bases, and 12 bases separated the two germline ends.

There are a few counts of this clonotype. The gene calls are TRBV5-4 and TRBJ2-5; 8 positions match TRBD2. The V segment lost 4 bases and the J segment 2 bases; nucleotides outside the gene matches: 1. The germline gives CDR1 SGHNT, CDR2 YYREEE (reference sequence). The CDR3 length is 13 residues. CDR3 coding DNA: TGTGCCAGCAGCATAGCGGGGCAAGAGACCCAGTACTTC. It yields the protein CASSIAGQETQYF.

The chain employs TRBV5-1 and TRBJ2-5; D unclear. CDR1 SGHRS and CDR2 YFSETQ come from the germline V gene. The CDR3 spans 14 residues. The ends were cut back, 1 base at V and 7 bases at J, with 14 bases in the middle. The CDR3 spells CASSLSTTSGTQYF. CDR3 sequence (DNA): TGCGCCAGCAGCTTGAGTACGACCTCGGGGACCCAGTACTTC.

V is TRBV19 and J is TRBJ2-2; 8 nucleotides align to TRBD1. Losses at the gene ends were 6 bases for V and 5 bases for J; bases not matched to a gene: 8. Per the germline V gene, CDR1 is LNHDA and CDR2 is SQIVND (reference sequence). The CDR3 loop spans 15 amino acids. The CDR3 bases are TGTGCCAGTAGAAGAGACAGGGGAGATACCGGGGAGCTGTTTTTT. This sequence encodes CASRRDRGDTGELFF.

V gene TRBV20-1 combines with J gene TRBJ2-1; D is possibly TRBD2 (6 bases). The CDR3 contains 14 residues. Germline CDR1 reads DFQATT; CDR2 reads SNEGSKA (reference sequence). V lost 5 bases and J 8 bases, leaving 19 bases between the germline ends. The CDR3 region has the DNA TGCAGTGCTCGGGACTTTGACGAGGTCTATGAGCAGTTCTTC. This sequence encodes CSARDFDEVYEQFF.

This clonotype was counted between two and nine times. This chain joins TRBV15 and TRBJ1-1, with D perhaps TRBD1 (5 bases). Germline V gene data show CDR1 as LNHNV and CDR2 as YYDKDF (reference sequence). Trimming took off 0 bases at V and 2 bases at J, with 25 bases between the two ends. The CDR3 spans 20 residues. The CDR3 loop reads CATSRDQFLGPPSKNTEAFF. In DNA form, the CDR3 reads TGTGCCACCAGCAGAGATCAGTTTTTGGGACCACCTTCGAAAAACACTGAAGCTTTCTTT.

CDR3: CASSQEREKYNEQFF. CDR3 sequence (DNA): TGCGCCAGCAGCCAAGAGAGGGAGAAATACAATGAGCAGTTCTTC. The chain uses TRBV4-3 and TRBJ2-1; perhaps TRBD2 as D (5 bases). Trimming took 0 bases from V and 4 from J, leaving 10 bases between them. Germline loops: CDR1 LGHNA, CDR2 YSLEER. This CDR3 is 15 amino acids long.

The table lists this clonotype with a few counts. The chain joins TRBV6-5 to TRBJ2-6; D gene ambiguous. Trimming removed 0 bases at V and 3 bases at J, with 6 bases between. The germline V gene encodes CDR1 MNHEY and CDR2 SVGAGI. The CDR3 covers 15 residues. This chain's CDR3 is CASSYSGNGANVLTF. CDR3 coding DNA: TGTGCCAGCAGTTACTCTGGGAATGGGGCCAACGTCCTGACTTTC.

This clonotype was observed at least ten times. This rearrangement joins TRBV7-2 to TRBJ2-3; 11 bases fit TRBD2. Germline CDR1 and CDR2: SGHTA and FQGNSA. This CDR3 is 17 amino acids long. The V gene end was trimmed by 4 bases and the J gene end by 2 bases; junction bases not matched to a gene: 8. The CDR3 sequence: CASSYRTSGGNTDTQYF. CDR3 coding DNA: TGTGCCAGCAGCTACCGCACTAGCGGGGGCAACACAGATACGCAGTATTTT.

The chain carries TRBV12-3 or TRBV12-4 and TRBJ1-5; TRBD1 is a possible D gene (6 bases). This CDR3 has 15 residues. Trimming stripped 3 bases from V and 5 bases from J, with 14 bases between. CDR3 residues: CASSLGRGSYQPQHF. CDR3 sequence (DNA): TGTGCCAGCAGTTTGGGCAGGGGATCTTATCAGCCCCAGCATTTT.

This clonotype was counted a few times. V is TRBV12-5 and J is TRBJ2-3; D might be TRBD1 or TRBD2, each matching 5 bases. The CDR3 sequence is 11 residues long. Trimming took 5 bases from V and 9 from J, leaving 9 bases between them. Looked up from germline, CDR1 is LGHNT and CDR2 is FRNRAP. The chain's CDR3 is CASGAGTTQYF. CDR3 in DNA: TGTGCTAGTGGTGCCGGGACGACGCAGTATTTT.

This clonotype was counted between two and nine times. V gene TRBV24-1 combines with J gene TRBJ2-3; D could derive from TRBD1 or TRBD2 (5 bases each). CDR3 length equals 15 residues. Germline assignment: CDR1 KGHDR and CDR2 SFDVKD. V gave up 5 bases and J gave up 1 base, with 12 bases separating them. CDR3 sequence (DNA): TGTGCCACCAGTGTAGGGCAGGGACGCACAGATACGCAGTATTTT. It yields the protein CATSVGQGRTDTQYF.

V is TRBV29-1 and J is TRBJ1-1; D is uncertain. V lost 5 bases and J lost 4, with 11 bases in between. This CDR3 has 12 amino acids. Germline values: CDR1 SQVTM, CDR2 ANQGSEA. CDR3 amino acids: CSVRRWGTEAFF. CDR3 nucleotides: TGCAGCGTTCGGCGGTGGGGCACTGAAGCTTTCTTT.

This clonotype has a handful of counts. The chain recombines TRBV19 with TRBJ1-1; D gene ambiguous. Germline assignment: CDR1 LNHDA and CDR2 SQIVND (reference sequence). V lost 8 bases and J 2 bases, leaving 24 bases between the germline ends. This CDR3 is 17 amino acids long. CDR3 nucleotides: TGTGCCAGTGGCCCTCCCGGACGGAAGAAAGTTAACACTGAAGCTTTCTTT. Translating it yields CASGPPGRKKVNTEAFF. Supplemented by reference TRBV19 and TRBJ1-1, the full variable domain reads DGGITQSPKYLFRKEGQNVTLSCEQNLNHDAMYWYRQDPGQGLRLIYYSQIVNDFQKGDIAEGYSVSREKKESFPLTVTSAQKNPTAFYLCASGPPGRKKVNTEAFFGQGTRLTVV.

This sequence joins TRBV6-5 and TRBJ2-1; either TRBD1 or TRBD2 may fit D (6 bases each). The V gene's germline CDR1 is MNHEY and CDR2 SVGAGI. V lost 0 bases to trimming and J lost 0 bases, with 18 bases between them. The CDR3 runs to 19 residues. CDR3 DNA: TGTGCCAGCAGTTACTCGAACCCGGGGGCCGGGGGCTCCTACAATGAGCAGTTCTTC. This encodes CASSYSNPGAGGSYNEQFF.